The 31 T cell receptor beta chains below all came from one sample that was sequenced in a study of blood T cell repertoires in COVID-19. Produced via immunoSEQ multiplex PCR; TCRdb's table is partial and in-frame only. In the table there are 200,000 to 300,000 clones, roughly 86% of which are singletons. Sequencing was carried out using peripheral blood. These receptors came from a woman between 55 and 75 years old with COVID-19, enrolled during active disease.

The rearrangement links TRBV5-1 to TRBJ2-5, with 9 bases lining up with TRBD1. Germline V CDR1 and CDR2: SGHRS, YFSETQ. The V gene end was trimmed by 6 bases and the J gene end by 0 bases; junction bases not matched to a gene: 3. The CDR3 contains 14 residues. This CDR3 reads CASTGTGYQETQYF. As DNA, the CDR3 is TGCGCCAGCACCGGGACAGGGTACCAAGAGACCCAGTACTTC. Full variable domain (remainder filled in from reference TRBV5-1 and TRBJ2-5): KAGVTQTPRYLIKTRGQQVTLSCSPISGHRSVSWYQQTPGQGLQFLFEYFSETQRNKGNFPGRFSGRQFSNSRSEMNVSTLELGDSALYLCASTGTGYQETQYFGPGTRLLVL.

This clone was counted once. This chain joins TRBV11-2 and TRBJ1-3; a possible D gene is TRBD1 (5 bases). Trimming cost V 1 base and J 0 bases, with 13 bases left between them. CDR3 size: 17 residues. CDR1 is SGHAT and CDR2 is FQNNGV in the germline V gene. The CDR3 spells CASSLGTGFSSGNTIYF. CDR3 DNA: TGTGCCAGCAGCTTAGGAACAGGCTTCAGCTCTGGAAACACCATATATTTT. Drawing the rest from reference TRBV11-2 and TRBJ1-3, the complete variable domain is EAGVAQSPRYKIIEKRQSVAFWCNPISGHATLYWYQQILGQGPKLLIQFQNNGVVDDSQLPKDRFSAERLKGVDSTLKIQPAKLEDSAVYLCASSLGTGFSSGNTIYFGEGSWLTVV.

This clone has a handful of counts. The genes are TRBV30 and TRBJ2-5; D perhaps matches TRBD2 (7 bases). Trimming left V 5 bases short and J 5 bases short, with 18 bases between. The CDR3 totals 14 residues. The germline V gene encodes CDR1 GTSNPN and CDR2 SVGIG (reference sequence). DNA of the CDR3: TGTGCCTGGGATAGGTCGGGGGGCCTGGAGACCCAGTACTTC. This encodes CAWDRSGGLETQYF.

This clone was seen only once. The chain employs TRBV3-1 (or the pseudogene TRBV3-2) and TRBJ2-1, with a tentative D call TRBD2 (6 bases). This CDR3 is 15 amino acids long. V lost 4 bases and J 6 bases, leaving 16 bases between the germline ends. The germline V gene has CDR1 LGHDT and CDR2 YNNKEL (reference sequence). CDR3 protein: CASSLASARGNEQFF. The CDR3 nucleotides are TGTGCCAGCAGCCTAGCTAGCGCTAGAGGCAATGAGCAGTTCTTC.

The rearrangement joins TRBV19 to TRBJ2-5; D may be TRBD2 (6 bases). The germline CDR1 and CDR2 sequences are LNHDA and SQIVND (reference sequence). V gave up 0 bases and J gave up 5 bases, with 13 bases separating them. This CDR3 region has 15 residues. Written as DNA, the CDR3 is TGTGCCAGTAGTATAGATAGTACTGGGGGGGAGACCCAGTACTTC. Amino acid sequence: CASSIDSTGGETQYF.

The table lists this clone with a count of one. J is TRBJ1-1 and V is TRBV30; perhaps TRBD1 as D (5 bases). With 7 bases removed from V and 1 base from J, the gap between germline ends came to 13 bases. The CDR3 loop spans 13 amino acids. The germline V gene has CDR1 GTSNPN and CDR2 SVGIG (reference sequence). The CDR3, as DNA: TGTGCCTTTCGGGCGGGGGAGAACACTGAAGCTTTCTTT. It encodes CAFRAGENTEAFF.

In DNA, the CDR3 is TGTGCCATCAGTGAGCCCAGCGGGGTGGGAGGTAGTGAGCAGTTCTTC. Protein: CAISEPSGVGGSEQFF. V usage is TRBV10-3 and J usage is TRBJ2-1, with 7 bases aligning to TRBD2. Germline V gene lookup returns CDR1 ENHRY and CDR2 SYGVKD. The V gene end was trimmed by 2 bases and the J gene end by 9 bases; junction bases not matched to a gene: 13. The CDR3 runs to 16 residues.

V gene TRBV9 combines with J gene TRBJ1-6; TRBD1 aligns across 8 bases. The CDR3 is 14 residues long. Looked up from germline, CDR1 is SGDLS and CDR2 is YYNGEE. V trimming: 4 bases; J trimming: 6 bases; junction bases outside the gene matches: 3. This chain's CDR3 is CASSIGQGNSPLHF. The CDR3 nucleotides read TGTGCCAGCAGCATAGGACAGGGTAATTCACCCCTCCACTTT.

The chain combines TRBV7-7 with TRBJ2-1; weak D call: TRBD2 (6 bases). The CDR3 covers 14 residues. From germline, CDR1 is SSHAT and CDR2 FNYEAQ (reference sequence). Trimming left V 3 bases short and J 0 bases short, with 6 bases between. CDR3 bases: TGTGCCAGCAGCTTGGGGGGCTCCTACAATGAGCAGTTCTTC. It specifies CASSLGGSYNEQFF.

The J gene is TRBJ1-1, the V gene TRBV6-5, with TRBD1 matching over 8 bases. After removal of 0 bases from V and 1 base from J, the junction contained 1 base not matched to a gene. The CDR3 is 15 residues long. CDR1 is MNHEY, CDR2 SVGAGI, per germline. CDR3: CASSYSGTGNTEAFF. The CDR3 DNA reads TGTGCCAGCAGTTACTCGGGGACAGGGAACACTGAAGCTTTCTTT.

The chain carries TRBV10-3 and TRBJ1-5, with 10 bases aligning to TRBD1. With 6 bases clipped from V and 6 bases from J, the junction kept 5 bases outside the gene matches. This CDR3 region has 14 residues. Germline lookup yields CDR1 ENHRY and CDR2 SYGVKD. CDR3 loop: CAISVDRGPQPQHF. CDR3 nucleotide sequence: TGTGCCATCAGCGTCGACAGGGGGCCTCAGCCCCAGCATTTT.

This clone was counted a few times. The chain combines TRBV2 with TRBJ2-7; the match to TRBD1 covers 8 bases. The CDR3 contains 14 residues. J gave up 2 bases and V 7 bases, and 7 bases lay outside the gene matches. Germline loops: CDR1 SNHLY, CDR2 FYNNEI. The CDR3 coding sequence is TGTGCCAGCACAGAACAGGGGGACGCCTACGAGCAGTACTTC. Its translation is CASTEQGDAYEQYF.

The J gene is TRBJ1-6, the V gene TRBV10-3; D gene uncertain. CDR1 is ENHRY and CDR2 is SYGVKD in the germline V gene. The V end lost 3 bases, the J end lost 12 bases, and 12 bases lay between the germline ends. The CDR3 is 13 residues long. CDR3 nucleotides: TGTGCCATCAGTGACCCTGCCGAGGTACCCCTCCACTTT. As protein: CAISDPAEVPLHF.

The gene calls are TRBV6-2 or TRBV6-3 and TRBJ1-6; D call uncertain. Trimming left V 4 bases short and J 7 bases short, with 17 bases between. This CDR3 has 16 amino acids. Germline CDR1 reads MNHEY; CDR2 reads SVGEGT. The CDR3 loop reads CASSSDLVRANSPLHF. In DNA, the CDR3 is TGTGCCAGCAGTTCCGATCTGGTCCGAGCCAATTCACCCCTCCACTTT.

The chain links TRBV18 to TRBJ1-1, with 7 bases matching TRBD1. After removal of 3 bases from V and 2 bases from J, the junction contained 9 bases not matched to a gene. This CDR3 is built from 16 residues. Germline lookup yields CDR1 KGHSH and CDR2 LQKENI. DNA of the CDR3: TGTGCCAGCTCACCCCGACAGGGAGCACCAAACACTGAAGCTTTCTTT. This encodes CASSPRQGAPNTEAFF.

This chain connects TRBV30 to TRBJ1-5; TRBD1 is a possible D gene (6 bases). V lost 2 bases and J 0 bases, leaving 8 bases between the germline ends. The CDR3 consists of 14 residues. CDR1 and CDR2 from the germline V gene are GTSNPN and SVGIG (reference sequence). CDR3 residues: CAWSRGGSNQPQHF. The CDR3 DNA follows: TGTGCCTGGAGTCGAGGGGGTAGCAATCAGCCCCAGCATTTT.

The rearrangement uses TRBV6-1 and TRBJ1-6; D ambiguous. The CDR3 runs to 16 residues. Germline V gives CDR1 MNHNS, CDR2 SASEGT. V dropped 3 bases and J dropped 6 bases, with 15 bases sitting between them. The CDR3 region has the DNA TGTGCCAGCAGTGATCCCCAACCGGGAGGTAATTCACCCCTCCACTTT. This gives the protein CASSDPQPGGNSPLHF.

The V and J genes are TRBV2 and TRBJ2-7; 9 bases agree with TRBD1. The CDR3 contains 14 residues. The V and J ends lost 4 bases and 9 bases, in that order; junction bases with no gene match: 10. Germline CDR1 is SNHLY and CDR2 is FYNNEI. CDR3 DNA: TGTGCCAGCAGTGGGGACAGGGTTAGCGTTGGGCAGTACTTC. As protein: CASSGDRVSVGQYF.

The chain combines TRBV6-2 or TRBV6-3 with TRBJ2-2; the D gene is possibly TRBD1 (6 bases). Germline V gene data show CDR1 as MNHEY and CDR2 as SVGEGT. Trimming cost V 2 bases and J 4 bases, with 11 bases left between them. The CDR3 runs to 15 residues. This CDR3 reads CASSYLGGGTGELFF. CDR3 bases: TGTGCCAGCAGTTACCTTGGGGGCGGCACCGGGGAGCTGTTTTTT.

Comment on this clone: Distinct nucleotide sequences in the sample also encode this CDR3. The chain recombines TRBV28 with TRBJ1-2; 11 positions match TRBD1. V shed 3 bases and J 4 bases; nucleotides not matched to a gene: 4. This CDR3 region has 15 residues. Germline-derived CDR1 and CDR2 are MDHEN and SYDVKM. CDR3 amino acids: CASSFSGTGGYGYTF. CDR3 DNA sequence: TGTGCCAGCAGTTTTTCCGGGACAGGGGGCTATGGCTACACCTTC.

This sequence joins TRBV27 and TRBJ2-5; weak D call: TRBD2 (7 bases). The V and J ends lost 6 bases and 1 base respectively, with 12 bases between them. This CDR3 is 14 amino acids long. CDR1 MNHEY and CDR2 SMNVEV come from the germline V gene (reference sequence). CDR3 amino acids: CASSLGGPQETQYF. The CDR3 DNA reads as TGTGCCAGCAGCCTCGGGGGGCCCCAAGAGACCCAGTACTTC.

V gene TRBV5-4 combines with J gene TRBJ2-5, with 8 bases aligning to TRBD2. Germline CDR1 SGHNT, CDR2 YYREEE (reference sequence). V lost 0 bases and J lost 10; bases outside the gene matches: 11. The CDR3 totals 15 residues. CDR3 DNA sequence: TGTGCCAGCAGCTTGGTCGCGGGGCCGACTAGCGACCAGTACTTC. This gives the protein CASSLVAGPTSDQYF.

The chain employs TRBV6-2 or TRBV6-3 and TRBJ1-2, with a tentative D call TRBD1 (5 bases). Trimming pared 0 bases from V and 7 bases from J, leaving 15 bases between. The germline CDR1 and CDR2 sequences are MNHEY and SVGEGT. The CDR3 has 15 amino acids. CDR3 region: CASSYSAGLRLGYTF. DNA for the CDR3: TGTGCCAGCAGTTACTCGGCAGGGCTTCGGCTTGGCTACACCTTC.

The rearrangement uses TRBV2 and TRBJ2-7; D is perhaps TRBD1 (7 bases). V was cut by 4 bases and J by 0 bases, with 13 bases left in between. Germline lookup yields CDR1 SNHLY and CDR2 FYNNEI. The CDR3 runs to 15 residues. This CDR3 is CASSGEAGGSYEQYF. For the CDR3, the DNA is TGTGCCAGCAGTGGGGAGGCAGGGGGCTCCTACGAGCAGTACTTC.

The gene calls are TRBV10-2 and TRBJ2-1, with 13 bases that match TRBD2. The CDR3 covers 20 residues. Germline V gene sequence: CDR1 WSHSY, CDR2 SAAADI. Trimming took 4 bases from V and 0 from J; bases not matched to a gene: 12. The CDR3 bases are TGCGCCAGCAGTGGAGCATTGACTAGCGGGAGGCCAATCTCCTACAATGAGCAGTTCTTC. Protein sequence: CASSGALTSGRPISYNEQFF.

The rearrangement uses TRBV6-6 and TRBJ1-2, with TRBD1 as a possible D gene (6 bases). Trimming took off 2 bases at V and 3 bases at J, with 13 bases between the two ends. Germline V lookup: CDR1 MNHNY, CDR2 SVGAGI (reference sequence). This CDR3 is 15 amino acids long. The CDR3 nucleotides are TGTGCCAGCAGTTACGATGGGGGCAGGGACTATGGCTACACCTTC. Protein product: CASSYDGGRDYGYTF.

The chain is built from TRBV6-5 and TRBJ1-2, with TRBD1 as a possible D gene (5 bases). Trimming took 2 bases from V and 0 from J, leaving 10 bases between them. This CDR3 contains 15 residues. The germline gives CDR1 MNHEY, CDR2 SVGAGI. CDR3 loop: CASSYEPGANYGYTF. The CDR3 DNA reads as TGTGCCAGCAGTTACGAGCCGGGGGCTAACTATGGCTACACCTTC.

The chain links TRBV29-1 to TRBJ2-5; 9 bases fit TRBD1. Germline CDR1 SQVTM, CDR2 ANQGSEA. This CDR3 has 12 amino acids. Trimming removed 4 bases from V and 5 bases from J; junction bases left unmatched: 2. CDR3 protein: CSVGQGGETQYF. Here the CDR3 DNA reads TGCAGCGTTGGACAGGGGGGCGAGACCCAGTACTTC.

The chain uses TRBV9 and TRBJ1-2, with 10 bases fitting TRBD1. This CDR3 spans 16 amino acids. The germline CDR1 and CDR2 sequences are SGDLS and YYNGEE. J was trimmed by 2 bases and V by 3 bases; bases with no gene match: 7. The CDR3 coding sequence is TGTGCCAGCAGCGCCATGGGACAGGGGTTCAACTATGGCTACACCTTC. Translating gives CASSAMGQGFNYGYTF.

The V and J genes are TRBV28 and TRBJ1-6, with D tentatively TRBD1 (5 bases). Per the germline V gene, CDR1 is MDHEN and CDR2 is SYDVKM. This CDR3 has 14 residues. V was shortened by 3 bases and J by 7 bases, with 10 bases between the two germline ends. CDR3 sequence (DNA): TGTGCCAGCAGTTTCCGGGGGTCCAATTCACCCCTCCACTTT. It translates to CASSFRGSNSPLHF.

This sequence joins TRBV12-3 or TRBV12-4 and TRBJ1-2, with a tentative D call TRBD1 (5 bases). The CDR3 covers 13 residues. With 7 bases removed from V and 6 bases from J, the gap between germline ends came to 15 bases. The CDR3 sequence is CASNWGISDGYTF. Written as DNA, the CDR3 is TGTGCCAGCAACTGGGGCATCTCGGATGGCTACACCTTC.